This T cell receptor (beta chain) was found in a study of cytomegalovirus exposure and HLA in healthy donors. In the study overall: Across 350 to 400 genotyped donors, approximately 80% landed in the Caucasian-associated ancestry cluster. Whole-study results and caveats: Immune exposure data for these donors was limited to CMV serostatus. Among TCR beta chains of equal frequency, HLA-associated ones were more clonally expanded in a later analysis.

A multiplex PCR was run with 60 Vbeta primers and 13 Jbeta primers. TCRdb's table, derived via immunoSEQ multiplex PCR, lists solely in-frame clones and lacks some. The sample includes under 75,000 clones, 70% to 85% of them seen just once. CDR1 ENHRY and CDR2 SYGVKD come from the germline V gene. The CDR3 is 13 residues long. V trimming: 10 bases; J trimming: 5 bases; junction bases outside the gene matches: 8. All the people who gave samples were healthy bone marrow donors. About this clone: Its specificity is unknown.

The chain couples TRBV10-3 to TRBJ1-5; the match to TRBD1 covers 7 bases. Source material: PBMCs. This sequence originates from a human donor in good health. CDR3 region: CATRDRADQPQHF. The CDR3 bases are TGTGCCACCCGAGACAGGGCTGATCAGCCCCAGCATTTT.